One and the same sample provided the 25 T cell receptor beta chains below, sequenced in a study of regulatory T cells in long-lasting Graves disease. Relying on iRepertoire HTBI primers and Arm-PCR of CDR3 regions, the team built TCR beta libraries. TCRdb recomputed calls from the multiplex PCR reads with MiXCR, one row per CDR3 protein. The table lists more than 350,000 distinct CDR3 sequences, approximately 22% of them singletons. Time point of the sample: persistent/refractory GD, antithyroid drugs over 5 years with positive TRAb. The TCR library was made from RNA extracted from PBMCs. The specimen comprised peripheral blood mononuclear cells (PBMCs), sampled when the disease was refractory, from a patient treated with antithyroid drugs. The receptors come from a female donor with Graves disease.

The chain couples TRBV7-9 to TRBJ2-1; D is ambiguous. Between the trimmed V and J ends, which lost 4 bases and 7 bases, there was a span of 11 bases. Looked up from germline, CDR1 is SEHNR and CDR2 is FQNEAQ (reference sequence). This CDR3 contains 13 residues. CDR3 amino acids: CASSSPLMNEQFF. CDR3 nucleotide sequence: TGTGCCAGCAGCTCCCCACTGATGAATGAGCAGTTCTTC.

This clonotype has just a few counts. The chain carries TRBV12-3 or TRBV12-4 and TRBJ2-3; 15 bases line up with TRBD2. The CDR3 sequence is 18 residues long. V lost 6 bases to trimming and J lost 2 bases; unmatched junction nucleotides: 9. CDR3 in amino acids: CASRPGLAGGRFTDTQYF. The CDR3 nucleotides read TGTGCCAGCAGGCCGGGACTAGCGGGAGGCCGATTCACAGATACGCAGTATTTT.

This clonotype was seen ten or more times. V and J are TRBV28 and TRBJ2-5; 10 nucleotides agree with TRBD1. J was trimmed by 5 bases and V by 5 bases; bases with no gene match: 5. The germline gives CDR1 MDHEN, CDR2 SYDVKM. The CDR3 extends over 14 amino acids. The CDR3 region has the DNA TGTGCCAGCAGTCTCGGACAGGGGGTTGAGACCCAGTACTTC. Translated: CASSLGQGVETQYF.

This clonotype was seen repeatedly, ten times or more. The chain joins TRBV2 to TRBJ1-1; TRBD1 is a possible D gene (5 bases). CDR3 length equals 15 residues. Germline V gene lookup returns CDR1 SNHLY and CDR2 FYNNEI. Trimming took 2 bases from V and 1 from J, leaving 11 bases between them. The CDR3 reads CASSELGTGNTEAFF. In DNA form, the CDR3 reads TGTGCCAGCAGTGAATTGGGGACGGGGAACACTGAAGCTTTCTTT. The variable domain in full, completed from reference TRBV2 and TRBJ1-1, reads EPEVTQTPSHQVTQMGQEVILRCVPISNHLYFYWYRQILGQKVEFLVSFYNNEISEKSEIFDDQFSVERPDGSNFTLKIRSTKLEDSAMYFCASSELGTGNTEAFFGQGTRLTVV.

The table lists this clonotype with a few counts. V usage is TRBV28 and J usage is TRBJ1-6, with D possibly TRBD1 on 5 matching bases. The V end lost 4 bases, the J end lost 7 bases, and 17 bases lay between the germline ends. This CDR3 has 16 residues. Germline values: CDR1 MDHEN, CDR2 SYDVKM. CDR3 loop: CASSYVSRTLNSPLHF. As DNA, the CDR3 is TGTGCCAGCAGTTACGTCTCCAGGACACTAAATTCACCCCTCCACTTT.

This rearrangement joins TRBV6-1 to TRBJ2-4, with D perhaps TRBD1 or TRBD2 (5 bases each). CDR1 is MNHNS and CDR2 is SASEGT in the germline V gene. The CDR3 is 16 residues long. The ends were cut back, 0 bases at V and 0 bases at J, with 9 bases in the middle. This chain's CDR3 is CASSEAPGTAKNIQYF. In DNA form, the CDR3 reads TGTGCCAGCAGTGAAGCTCCCGGGACAGCCAAAAACATTCAGTACTTC.

This sequence joins TRBV29-1 and TRBJ2-2; 7 bases are a match to TRBD2. Germline V gene lookup returns CDR1 SQVTM and CDR2 ANQGSEA. The CDR3 consists of 16 residues. Trimming took 4 bases from V and 3 from J; bases not matched to a gene: 11. The CDR3 region is CSVVGGGEYDTGELFF. In DNA form, the CDR3 reads TGCAGCGTTGTGGGGGGGGGAGAGTACGACACCGGGGAGCTGTTTTTT.

The rearrangement uses TRBV20-1 and TRBJ1-2; D gene unclear. V lost 1 base to trimming and J lost 8 bases, with 8 bases between them. Germline CDR1 is DFQATT and CDR2 is SNEGSKA (reference sequence). The CDR3 loop spans 11 amino acids. CDR3 in amino acids: CSARVRVGYTF. CDR3 DNA sequence: TGCAGTGCTAGAGTGCGGGTCGGCTACACCTTC.

To note about this clonotype: A much larger clone sits a single nucleotide away, making a read error possible. The chain combines TRBV7-2 with TRBJ1-1; unclear D gene. The CDR3 is 14 residues long. Trimming stripped 5 bases from V and 10 bases from J, with 20 bases between. Germline V lookup: CDR1 SGHTA, CDR2 FQGNSA. DNA of the CDR3: TGTGCCAGCAGCCCTGTTCTGGCATCCAGTGGAGCTTTCTTT. Protein: CASSPVLASSGAFF. The whole variable domain, remainder taken from reference TRBV7-2 and TRBJ1-1, is GAGVSQSPSNKVTEKGKDVELRCDPISGHTALYWYRQSLGQGLEFLIYFQGNSAPDKSGLPSDRFSAERTGGSVSTLTIQRTQQEDSAVYLCASSPVLASSGAFFGQGTRLTVV.

The chain carries TRBV11-2 and TRBJ2-5, with D maybe TRBD1 (5 bases). The CDR3 is 15 amino acids. Per germline, CDR1 SGHAT and CDR2 FQNNGV. V was pared by 1 base and J by 0 bases, with 9 bases between. The chain's CDR3 is CASSLAKGNQETQYF. DNA of the CDR3: TGTGCCAGCAGCTTAGCTAAGGGGAACCAAGAGACCCAGTACTTC.

V gene TRBV7-2 combines with J gene TRBJ2-7; D may correspond to TRBD1 or TRBD2 (5 bases each). This CDR3 region has 17 residues. Germline values: CDR1 SGHTA, CDR2 FQGNSA. V lost 7 bases to trimming and J lost 6 bases, with 28 bases between them. The chain's CDR3 is CASTWGMGREFSSEQYF. As DNA, the CDR3 is TGTGCCAGCACCTGGGGGATGGGGCGCGAATTTTCGAGCGAGCAGTACTTC.

The genes are TRBV28 and TRBJ2-1, with D hard to call. V was cut by 6 bases and J by 6 bases, with 12 bases left in between. CDR1 is MDHEN and CDR2 is SYDVKM in the germline V gene. The CDR3 length is 13 residues. The CDR3 is CASSRLESNEQFF. In DNA form, the CDR3 reads TGTGCCAGCAGCCGACTCGAATCCAATGAGCAGTTCTTC.

This clonotype has ten or more counts. The rearrangement links TRBV5-1 to TRBJ1-2, with a possible D match to TRBD1 (5 bases). CDR1 and CDR2 from the germline V gene are SGHRS and YFSETQ. V lost 4 bases to trimming and J lost 0 bases, with 13 bases between them. The CDR3 is 15 amino acids. The CDR3 nucleotides are TGCGCCAGCAGCCAGGAGGGACGGACTAACTATGGCTACACCTTC. Amino acid sequence: CASSQEGRTNYGYTF. The whole variable domain, remainder taken from reference TRBV5-1 and TRBJ1-2, is KAGVTQTPRYLIKTRGQQVTLSCSPISGHRSVSWYQQTPGQGLQFLFEYFSETQRNKGNFPGRFSGRQFSNSRSEMNVSTLELGDSALYLCASSQEGRTNYGYTFGSGTRLTVV.

This clonotype was counted at least ten times. The chain carries TRBV20-1 and TRBJ2-7; 9 positions match TRBD1. The CDR3 is made up of 14 amino acids. V dropped 3 bases and J dropped 3; count of bases not matched to a gene: 6. Germline loops: CDR1 DFQATT, CDR2 SNEGSKA (reference sequence). The chain's CDR3 is CSARGQGSGYEQYF. CDR3 bases: TGCAGTGCTAGGGGACAGGGTTCGGGCTACGAGCAGTACTTC.

The rearrangement joins TRBV2 to TRBJ2-7; the D gene is possibly TRBD2 (5 bases). CDR1 is SNHLY and CDR2 is FYNNEI in the germline V gene. V was shortened by 7 bases and J by 6 bases, with 10 bases between the two germline ends. The CDR3 has 11 residues. The CDR3 nucleotides read TGTGCCAGCACCGACCGGGGCGAGCAGTACTTC. Its translation is CASTDRGEQYF. The variable domain in full, with the rest retrieved from reference TRBV2 and TRBJ2-7, is EPEVTQTPSHQVTQMGQEVILRCVPISNHLYFYWYRQILGQKVEFLVSFYNNEISEKSEIFDDQFSVERPDGSNFTLKIRSTKLEDSAMYFCASTDRGEQYFGPGTRLTVT.

This clonotype was observed at least ten times. The chain combines TRBV7-2 with TRBJ2-2; 7 bases fit TRBD1. Looked up from germline, CDR1 is SGHTA and CDR2 is FQGNSA. J was trimmed by 0 bases and V by 3 bases; bases with no gene match: 4. The CDR3 spans 16 residues. DNA for the CDR3: TGTGCCAGCAGCTTGGTGGGGACAGCGAACACCGGGGAGCTGTTTTTT. Protein product: CASSLVGTANTGELFF. The whole variable domain, filled in from reference TRBV7-2 and TRBJ2-2, reads GAGVSQSPSNKVTEKGKDVELRCDPISGHTALYWYRQSLGQGLEFLIYFQGNSAPDKSGLPSDRFSAERTGGSVSTLTIQRTQQEDSAVYLCASSLVGTANTGELFFGEGSRLTVL.

The chain carries TRBV29-1 and TRBJ2-1; TRBD2 is a possible D gene (5 bases). Between the trimmed V and J ends, which lost 3 bases and 7 bases, there was a span of 10 bases. The CDR3 is 12 amino acids. Germline values: CDR1 SQVTM, CDR2 ANQGSEA. The CDR3 nucleotides are TGCAGCGTTGATAAGCGGTATAATGAGCAGTTCTTC. The encoded protein is CSVDKRYNEQFF.

This clonotype was picked up many times. V usage is TRBV2 and J usage is TRBJ2-7, with TRBD1 matching over 10 bases. Germline loops: CDR1 SNHLY, CDR2 FYNNEI. The length of the CDR3 is 15 residues. Unmatched junction bases numbered 7, after V lost 7 bases and J lost 1 base. The CDR3, as DNA: TGTGCCAGCATTCTCCGGGACAGGGGTTCCTACGAGCAGTACTTC. It codes for CASILRDRGSYEQYF.

This clonotype showed up many times. The chain recombines TRBV7-8 with TRBJ1-4; the D gene is possibly TRBD1 (5 bases). Trimming took 5 bases from V and 7 from J, leaving 17 bases between them. From germline, CDR1 is SGHVS and CDR2 FQNEAQ. The CDR3 contains 15 residues. The CDR3 reads CASSPNQGLGEKLFF. CDR3 sequence (DNA): TGTGCCAGCAGCCCTAATCAGGGTCTTGGTGAAAAACTGTTTTTT. Filled out from reference TRBV7-8 and TRBJ1-4, the complete variable domain reads GAGVSQSPRYKVAKRGQDVALRCDPISGHVSLFWYQQALGQGPEFLTYFQNEAQLDKSGLPSDRFFAERPEGSVSTLKIQRTQQEDSAVYLCASSPNQGLGEKLFFGSGTQLSVL.

This rearrangement joins TRBV27 to TRBJ2-6; D may be TRBD2 (6 bases). Germline V gene lookup returns CDR1 MNHEY and CDR2 SMNVEV (reference sequence). The CDR3 consists of 19 residues. V was shortened by 5 bases and J by 4 bases, with 24 bases between the two germline ends. Here the CDR3 reads CASSLTPGEPRRGANVLTF. CDR3 DNA sequence: TGTGCCAGCAGTCTAACCCCGGGGGAACCCCGGCGGGGGGCCAACGTCCTGACTTTC.

The table lists this clonotype with a few counts. V and J are TRBV29-1 and TRBJ2-5, with 7 nucleotides matching TRBD1. CDR1 SQVTM and CDR2 ANQGSEA come from the germline V gene. The CDR3 is made up of 15 amino acids. V was clipped by 0 bases and J by 5 bases; unmatched bases: 9. CDR3 protein: CSVEDGSGGKETQYF. In nucleotides, the CDR3 is TGCAGCGTTGAAGATGGGTCAGGGGGTAAGGAGACCCAGTACTTC. The entire variable domain, with the rest obtained from reference TRBV29-1 and TRBJ2-5, is as follows: SAVISQKPSRDICQRGTSLTIQCQVDSQVTMMFWYRQQPGQSLTLIATANQGSEATYESGFVIDKFPISRPNLTFSTLTVSNMSPEDSSIYLCSVEDGSGGKETQYFGPGTRLLVL.

This sequence joins TRBV4-1 and TRBJ1-1, with D tentatively TRBD1 (6 bases). There are 16 residues in the CDR3. The germline V gene has CDR1 MGHRA and CDR2 YSYEKL. The germline V and J ends were trimmed by 1 base and 0 bases, with 12 bases remaining between them. The CDR3 DNA sequence: TGCGCCAGCAGCCAAGTCCAGGGGCTCATGAACACTGAAGCTTTCTTT. Amino acids: CASSQVQGLMNTEAFF.

In nucleotides, the CDR3 is TGCAGTGCCGCCGGGAGGTGGAATCAGCCCCAGCATTTT. This sequence encodes CSAAGRWNQPQHF. This chain uses TRBV20-1 with TRBJ1-5, with no clear D. Trimming removed 6 bases at V and 4 bases at J, with 13 bases between. The germline V gene has CDR1 DFQATT and CDR2 SNEGSKA (reference sequence). This CDR3 is 13 amino acids long.

As to this clonotype: A much bigger clone sits one base away, suggesting this may be a read error. The genes are TRBV6-9 and TRBJ2-5; D might be TRBD1 (5 bases). CDR1 is MNHGY, CDR2 SVAAGI, per germline. The V end lost 3 bases, the J end lost 4 bases, and 9 bases lay between the germline ends. The CDR3 is 13 amino acids. The CDR3 loop reads CASSYDRLETQYF. Here the CDR3 DNA reads TGTGCCAGCAGTTACGACAGACTAGAGACCCAGTACTTC.

This clonotype was observed at least ten times. This rearrangement joins TRBV28 to TRBJ1-5; D uncertain. This CDR3 spans 13 amino acids. Germline CDR1 reads MDHEN; CDR2 reads SYDVKM. The germline V and J ends were trimmed by 7 bases and 4 bases, with 11 bases remaining between them. The CDR3 DNA is TGTGCCAGCAACCGACCCCCGAATCAGCCCCAGCATTTT. This codes for CASNRPPNQPQHF.